The clone carrying this T cell receptor (beta chain) was counted between two and nine times. The antigen is unknown. TCRdb reprocessed the 5' RACE reads with MiXCR, giving one entry per CDR3 protein. Altogether 1.5 million or so distinct CDR3 sequences are present, about 31% being singletons, with the ten largest covering around 0.25%. This sample stems from a study of identical twins. Study-level results: Zero-insertion results could be subject to partial confounding by invariant MAIT and iNKT cells.

Per germline, CDR1 SNHLY and CDR2 FYNNEI. The CDR3 spans 13 residues. V was pared by 7 bases and J by 4 bases, with 11 bases between. The source of this sequence is a newborn girl in good health. The chain is built from TRBV2 and TRBJ1-5; possible D gene TRBD1, 6 bases. The sample comprised cord blood. In nucleotides, the CDR3 is TGTGCCAGCAAGAGGGGGGAGAATCAGCCCCAGCATTTT. Translating gives CASKRGENQPQHF.